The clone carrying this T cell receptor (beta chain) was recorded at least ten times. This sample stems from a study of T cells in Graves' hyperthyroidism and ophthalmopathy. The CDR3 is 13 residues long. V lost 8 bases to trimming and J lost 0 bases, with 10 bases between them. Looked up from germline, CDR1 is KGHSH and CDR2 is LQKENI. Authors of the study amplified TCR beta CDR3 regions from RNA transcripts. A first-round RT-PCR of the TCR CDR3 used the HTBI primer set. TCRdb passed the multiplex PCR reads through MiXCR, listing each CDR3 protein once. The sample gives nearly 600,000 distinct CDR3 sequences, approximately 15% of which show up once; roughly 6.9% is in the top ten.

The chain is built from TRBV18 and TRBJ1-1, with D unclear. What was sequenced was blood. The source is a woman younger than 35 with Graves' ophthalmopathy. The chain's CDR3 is CASSPGVNTEAFF. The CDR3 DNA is TGTGCCAGCAGTCCAGGAGTGAACACTGAAGCTTTCTTT. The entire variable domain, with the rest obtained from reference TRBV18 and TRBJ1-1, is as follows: NAGVMQNPRHLVRRRGQEARLRCSPMKGHSHVYWYRQLPEEGLKFMVYLQKENIIDESGMPKERFSAEFPKEGPSILRIQQVVRGDSAAYFCASSPGVNTEAFFGQGTRLTVV.